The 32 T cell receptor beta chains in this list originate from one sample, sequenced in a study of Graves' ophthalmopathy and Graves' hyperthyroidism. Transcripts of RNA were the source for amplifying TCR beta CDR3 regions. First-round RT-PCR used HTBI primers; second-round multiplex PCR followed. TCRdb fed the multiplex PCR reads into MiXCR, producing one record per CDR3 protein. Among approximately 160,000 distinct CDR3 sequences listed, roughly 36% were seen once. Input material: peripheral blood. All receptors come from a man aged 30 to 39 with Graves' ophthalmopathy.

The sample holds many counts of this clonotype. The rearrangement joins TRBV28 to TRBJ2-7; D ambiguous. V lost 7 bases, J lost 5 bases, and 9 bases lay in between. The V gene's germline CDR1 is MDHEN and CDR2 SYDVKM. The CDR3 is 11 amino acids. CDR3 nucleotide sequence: TGTGCCAGCAAAGGGTGGGACGAGCAGTACTTC. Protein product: CASKGWDEQYF.

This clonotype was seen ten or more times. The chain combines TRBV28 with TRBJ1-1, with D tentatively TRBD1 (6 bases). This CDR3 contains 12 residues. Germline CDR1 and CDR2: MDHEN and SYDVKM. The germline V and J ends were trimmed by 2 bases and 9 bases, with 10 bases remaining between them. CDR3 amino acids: CASSLRGDKAFF. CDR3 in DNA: TGTGCCAGCAGTTTACGAGGGGACAAAGCTTTCTTT. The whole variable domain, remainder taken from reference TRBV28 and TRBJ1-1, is DVKVTQSSRYLVKRTGEKVFLECVQDMDHENMFWYRQDPGLGLRLIYFSYDVKMKEKGDIPEGYSVSREKKERFSLILESASTNQTSMYLCASSLRGDKAFFGQGTRLTVV.

CDR3 in DNA: TGTGCCAGCAGTTACTCGTGGCCCCGGGGAAAAGAGACCCAGTACTTC. This gives the protein CASSYSWPRGKETQYF. The chain uses TRBV6-2 or TRBV6-3 and TRBJ2-5; TRBD2 might be the D (5 bases). Germline loops: CDR1 MNHEY, CDR2 SVGEGT. V was pared by 0 bases and J by 3 bases, with 14 bases between. This CDR3 region has 16 residues.

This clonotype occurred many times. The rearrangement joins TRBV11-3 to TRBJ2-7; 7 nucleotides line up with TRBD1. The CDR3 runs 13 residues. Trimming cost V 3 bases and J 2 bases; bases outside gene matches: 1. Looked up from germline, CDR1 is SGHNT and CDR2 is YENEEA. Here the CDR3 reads CASSLGQTYEQYF. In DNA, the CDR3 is TGTGCCAGCAGCTTGGGACAGACCTACGAGCAGTACTTC.

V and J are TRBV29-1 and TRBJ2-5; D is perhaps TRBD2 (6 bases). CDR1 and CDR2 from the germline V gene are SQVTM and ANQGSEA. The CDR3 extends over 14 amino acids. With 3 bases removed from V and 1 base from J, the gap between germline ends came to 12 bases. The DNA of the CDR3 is TGCAGCGTTGAGTGGGCACTAGCCCAAGAGACCCAGTACTTC. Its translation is CSVEWALAQETQYF.

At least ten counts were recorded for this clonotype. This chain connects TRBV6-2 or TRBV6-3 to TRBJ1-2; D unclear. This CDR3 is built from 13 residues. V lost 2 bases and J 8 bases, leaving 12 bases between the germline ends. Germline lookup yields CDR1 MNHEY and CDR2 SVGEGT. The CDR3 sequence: CASSYDETFGYTF. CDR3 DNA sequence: TGTGCCAGCAGTTACGACGAGACGTTCGGCTACACCTTC.

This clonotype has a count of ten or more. The CDR3 DNA reads TGTGCCAGTAGTATGGAGGGGCGCGACGGCTACACCTTC. Translation: CASSMEGRDGYTF. This rearrangement joins TRBV19 to TRBJ1-2, with D possibly matching TRBD1 (5 bases). Trimming left V 3 bases short and J 8 bases short, with 13 bases between. Germline V gene data show CDR1 as LNHDA and CDR2 as SQIVND (reference sequence). The CDR3 covers 13 residues.

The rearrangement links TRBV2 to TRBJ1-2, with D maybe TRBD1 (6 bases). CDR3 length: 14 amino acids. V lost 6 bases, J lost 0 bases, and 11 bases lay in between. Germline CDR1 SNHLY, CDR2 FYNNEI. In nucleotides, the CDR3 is TGTGCCAGCAGGGGGGACAATACTAACTATGGCTACACCTTC. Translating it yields CASRGDNTNYGYTF.

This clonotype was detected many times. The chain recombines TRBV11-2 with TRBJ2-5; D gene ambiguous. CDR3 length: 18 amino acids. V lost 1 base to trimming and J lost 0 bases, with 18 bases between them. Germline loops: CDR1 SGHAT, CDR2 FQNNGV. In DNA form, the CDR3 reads TGTGCCAGCAGCTTAGGGTTTTTCGGCAATATCGACCAAGAGACCCAGTACTTC. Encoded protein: CASSLGFFGNIDQETQYF.

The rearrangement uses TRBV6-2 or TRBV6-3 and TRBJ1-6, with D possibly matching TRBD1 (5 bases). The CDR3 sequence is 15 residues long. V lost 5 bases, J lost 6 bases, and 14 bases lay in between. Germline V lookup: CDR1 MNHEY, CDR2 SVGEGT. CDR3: CASSPTRGPNSPLHF. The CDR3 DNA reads TGTGCCAGCAGTCCAACGAGGGGACCTAATTCACCCCTCCACTTT.

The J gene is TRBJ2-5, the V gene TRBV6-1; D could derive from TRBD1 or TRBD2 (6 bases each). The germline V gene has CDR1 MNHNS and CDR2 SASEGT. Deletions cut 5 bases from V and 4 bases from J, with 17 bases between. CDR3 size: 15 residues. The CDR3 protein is CASSPDRGQGETQYF. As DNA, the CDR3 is TGTGCCAGCAGTCCAGATCGGGGGCAGGGAGAGACCCAGTACTTC.

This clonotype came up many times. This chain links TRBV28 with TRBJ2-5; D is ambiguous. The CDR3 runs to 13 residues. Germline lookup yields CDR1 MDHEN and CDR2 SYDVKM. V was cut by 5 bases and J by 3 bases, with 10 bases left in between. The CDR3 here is CASSADGKETQYF. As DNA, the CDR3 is TGTGCCAGCAGTGCGGACGGTAAAGAGACCCAGTACTTC.

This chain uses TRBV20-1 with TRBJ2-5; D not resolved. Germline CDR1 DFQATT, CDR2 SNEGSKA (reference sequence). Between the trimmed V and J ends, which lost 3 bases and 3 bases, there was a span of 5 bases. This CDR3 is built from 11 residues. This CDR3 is CSARKEETQYF. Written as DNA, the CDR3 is TGCAGTGCTAGGAAAGAAGAGACCCAGTACTTC.

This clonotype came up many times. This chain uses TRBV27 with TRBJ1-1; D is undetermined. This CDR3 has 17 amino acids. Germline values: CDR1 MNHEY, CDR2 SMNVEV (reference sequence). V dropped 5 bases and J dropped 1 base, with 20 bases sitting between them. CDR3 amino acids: CASSPIWGLPENTEAFF. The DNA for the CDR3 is TGTGCCAGCAGTCCAATCTGGGGTCTACCCGAGAACACTGAAGCTTTCTTT.

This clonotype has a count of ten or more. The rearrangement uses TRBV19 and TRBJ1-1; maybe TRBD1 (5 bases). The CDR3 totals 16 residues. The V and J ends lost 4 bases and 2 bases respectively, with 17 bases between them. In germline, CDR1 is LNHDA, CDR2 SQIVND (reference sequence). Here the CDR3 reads CASSSPADSLNTEAFF. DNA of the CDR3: TGTGCCAGTAGTAGCCCTGCTGACAGCCTCAACACTGAAGCTTTCTTT. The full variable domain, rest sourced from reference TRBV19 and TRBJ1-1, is DGGITQSPKYLFRKEGQNVTLSCEQNLNHDAMYWYRQDPGQGLRLIYYSQIVNDFQKGDIAEGYSVSREKKESFPLTVTSAQKNPTAFYLCASSSPADSLNTEAFFGQGTRLTVV.

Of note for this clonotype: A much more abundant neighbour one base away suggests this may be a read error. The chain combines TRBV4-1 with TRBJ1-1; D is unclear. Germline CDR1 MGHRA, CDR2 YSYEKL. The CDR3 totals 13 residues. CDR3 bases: TGCACCAGCAGCCAAGATAAGGCCACTGAAGCTTTCTTT. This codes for CTSSQDKATEAFF.

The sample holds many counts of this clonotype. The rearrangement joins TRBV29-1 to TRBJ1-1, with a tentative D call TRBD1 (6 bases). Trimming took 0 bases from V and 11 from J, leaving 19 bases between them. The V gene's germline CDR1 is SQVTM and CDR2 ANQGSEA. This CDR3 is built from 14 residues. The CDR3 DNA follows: TGCAGCGTTGAAGATCGCCTGCTCGGGGGGGCGGCTTTCTTT. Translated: CSVEDRLLGGAAFF.

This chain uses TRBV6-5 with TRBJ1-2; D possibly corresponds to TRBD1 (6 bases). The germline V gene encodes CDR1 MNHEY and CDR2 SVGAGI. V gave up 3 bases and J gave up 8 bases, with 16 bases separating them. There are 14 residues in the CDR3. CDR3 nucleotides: TGTGCCAGCAGTTATTCCTTACAGGGAGGAGGCTACACCTTC. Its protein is CASSYSLQGGGYTF.

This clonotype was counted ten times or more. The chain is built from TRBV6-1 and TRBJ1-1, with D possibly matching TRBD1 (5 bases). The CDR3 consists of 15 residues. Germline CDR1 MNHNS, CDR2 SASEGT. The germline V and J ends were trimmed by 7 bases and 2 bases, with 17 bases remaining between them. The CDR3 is CASKPARGENTEAFF. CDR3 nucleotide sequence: TGTGCCAGCAAGCCGGCCCGGGGGGAAAACACTGAAGCTTTCTTT.

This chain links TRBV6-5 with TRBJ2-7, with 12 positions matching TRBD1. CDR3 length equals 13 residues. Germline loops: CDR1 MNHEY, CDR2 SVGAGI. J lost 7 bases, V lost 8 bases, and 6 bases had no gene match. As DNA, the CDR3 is TGTGCCAGCGGGGACAGGGGGCTGGGGGAGCAGTACTTC. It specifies CASGDRGLGEQYF.

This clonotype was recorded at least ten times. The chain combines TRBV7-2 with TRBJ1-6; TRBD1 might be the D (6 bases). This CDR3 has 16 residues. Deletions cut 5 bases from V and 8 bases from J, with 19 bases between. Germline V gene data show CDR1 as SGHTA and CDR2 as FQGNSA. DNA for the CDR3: TGTGCCAGCAGCCCGGAGGCGAAGGGGGGTGATTCACCCCTCCACTTT. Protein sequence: CASSPEAKGGDSPLHF.

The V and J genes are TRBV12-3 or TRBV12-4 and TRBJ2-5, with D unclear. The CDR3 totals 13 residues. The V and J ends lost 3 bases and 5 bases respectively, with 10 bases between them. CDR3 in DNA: TGTGCCAGCAGTTTGGCGGCCACGGAGACCCAGTACTTC. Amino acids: CASSLAATETQYF.

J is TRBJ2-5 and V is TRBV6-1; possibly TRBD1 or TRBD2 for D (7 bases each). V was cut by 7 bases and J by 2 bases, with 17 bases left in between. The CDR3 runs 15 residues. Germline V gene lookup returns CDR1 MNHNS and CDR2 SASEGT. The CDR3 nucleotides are TGTGCCAGCACCCCAGGGGGGGCAGAACAAGAGACCCAGTACTTC. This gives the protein CASTPGGAEQETQYF.

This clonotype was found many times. The CDR3 nucleotides are TGTGCCAGCAGCCAGACGGGCACCTATGGCTACACCTTC. This translates into CASSQTGTYGYTF. The chain has TRBV7-9 and TRBJ1-2; D uncertain. CDR3 size: 13 residues. Between the trimmed V and J ends, which lost 5 bases and 4 bases, there was a span of 11 bases. Looked up from germline, CDR1 is SEHNR and CDR2 is FQNEAQ (reference sequence). Looking up the rest from reference TRBV7-9 and TRBJ1-2 gives the full variable domain: DTGVSQNPRHKITKRGQNVTFRCDPISEHNRLYWYRQTLGQGPEFLTYFQNEAQLEKSRLLSDRFSAERPKGSFSTLEIQRTEQGDSAMYLCASSQTGTYGYTFGSGTRLTVV.

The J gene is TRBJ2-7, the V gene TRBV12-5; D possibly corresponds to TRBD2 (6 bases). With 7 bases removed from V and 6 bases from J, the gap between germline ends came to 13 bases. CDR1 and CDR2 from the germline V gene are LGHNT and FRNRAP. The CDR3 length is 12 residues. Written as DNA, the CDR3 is TGTGCTAGTGTAGCCTTCGGGAGCGAGCAGTACTTC. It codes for CASVAFGSEQYF.

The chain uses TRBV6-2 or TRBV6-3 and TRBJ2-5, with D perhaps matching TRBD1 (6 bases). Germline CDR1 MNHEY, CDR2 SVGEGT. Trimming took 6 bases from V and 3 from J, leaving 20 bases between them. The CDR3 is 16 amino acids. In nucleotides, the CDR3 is TGTGCCAGCAGCCAAATGACAGGCCTTCCTAAAGAGACCCAGTACTTC. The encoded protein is CASSQMTGLPKETQYF.

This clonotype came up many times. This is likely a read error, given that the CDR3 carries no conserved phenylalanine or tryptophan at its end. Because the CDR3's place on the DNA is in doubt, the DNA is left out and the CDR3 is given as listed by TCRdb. CDR3: CASSWGGGL. The V and J genes are TRBV6-2 or TRBV6-3 and TRBJ2-5; TRBD1, the D gene given by the table, was not confirmed from the DNA. Germline V gene data show CDR1 as MNHEY and CDR2 as SVGEGT. The CDR3 has 9 amino acids, counting both end residues.

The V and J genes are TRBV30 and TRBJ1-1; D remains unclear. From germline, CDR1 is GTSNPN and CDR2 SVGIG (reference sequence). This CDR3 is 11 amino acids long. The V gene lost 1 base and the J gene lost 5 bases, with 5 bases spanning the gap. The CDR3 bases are TGTGCCTGGAGTGAGCGTACTGAAGCTTTCTTT. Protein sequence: CAWSERTEAFF.

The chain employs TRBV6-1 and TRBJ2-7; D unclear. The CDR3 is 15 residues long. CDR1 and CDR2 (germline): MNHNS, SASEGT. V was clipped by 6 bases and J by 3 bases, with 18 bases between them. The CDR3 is CASSRRGPLGYEQYF. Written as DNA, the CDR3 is TGTGCCAGCAGCCGACGAGGCCCCCTCGGCTACGAGCAGTACTTC.

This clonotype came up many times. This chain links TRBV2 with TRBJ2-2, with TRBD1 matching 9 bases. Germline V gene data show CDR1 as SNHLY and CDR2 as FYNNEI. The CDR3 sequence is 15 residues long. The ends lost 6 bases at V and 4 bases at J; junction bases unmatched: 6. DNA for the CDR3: TGTGCCAGCAGACCCACAGGGGGCACCACCGGGGAGCTGTTTTTT. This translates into CASRPTGGTTGELFF.

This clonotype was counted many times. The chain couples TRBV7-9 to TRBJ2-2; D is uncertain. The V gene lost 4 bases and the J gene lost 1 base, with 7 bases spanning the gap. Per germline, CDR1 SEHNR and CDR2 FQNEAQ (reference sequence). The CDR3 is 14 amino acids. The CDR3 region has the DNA TGTGCCAGCAGCTCACCATTGAACACCGGGGAGCTGTTTTTT. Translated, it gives CASSSPLNTGELFF.

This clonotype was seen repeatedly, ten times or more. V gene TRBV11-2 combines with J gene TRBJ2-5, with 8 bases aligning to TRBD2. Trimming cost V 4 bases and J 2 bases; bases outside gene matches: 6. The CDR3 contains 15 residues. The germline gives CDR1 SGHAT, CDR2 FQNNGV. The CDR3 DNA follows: TGTGCCAGCAGCTCCACTAGCGGCCCTCAAGAGACCCAGTACTTC. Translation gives CASSSTSGPQETQYF.